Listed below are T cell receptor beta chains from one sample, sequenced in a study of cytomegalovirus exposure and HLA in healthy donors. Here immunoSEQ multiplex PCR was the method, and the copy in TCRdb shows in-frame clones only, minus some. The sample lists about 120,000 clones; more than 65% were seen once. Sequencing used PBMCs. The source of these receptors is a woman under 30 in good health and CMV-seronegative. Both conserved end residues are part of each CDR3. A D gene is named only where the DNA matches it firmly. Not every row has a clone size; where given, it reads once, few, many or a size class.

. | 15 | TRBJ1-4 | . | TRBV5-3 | CARSFPRPAGEKLFF | TGTGCCAGAAGCTTCCCGCGACCGGCGGGAGAAAAACTGTTTTTT
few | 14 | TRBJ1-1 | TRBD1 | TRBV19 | CASRGDSTNTEAFF | TGTGCCAGTAGGGGGGACAGTACGAACACTGAAGCTTTCTTT
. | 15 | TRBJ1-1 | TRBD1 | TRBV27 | CASRNSGTGYTEAFF | TGTGCCAGCAGGAACTCCGGGACAGGCTACACTGAAGCTTTCTTT
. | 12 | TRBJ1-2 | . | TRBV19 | CASSLYNYGYTF | TGTGCCAGTAGCCTCTATAACTATGGCTACACCTTC
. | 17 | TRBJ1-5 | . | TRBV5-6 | CASSLGYRTNSNQPQHF | TGTGCCAGCAGCTTGGGATACCGGACTAATAGCAATCAGCCCCAGCATTTT
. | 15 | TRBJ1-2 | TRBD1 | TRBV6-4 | CASSDSNRGVDGYTF | TGTGCCAGCAGTGACTCGAACAGGGGAGTGGATGGCTACACCTTC
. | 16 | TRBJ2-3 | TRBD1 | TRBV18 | CASSEGTGGPSDTQYF | TGTGCCAGCTCCGAGGGGACAGGGGGCCCCTCAGATACGCAGTATTTT
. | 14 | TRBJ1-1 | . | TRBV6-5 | CASSYQQGGTEAFF | TGTGCCAGCAGTTACCAGCAGGGCGGCACTGAAGCTTTCTTT
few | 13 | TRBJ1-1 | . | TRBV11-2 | CASSVLPNTEAFF | TGTGCCAGCAGCGTACTTCCGAACACTGAAGCTTTCTTT
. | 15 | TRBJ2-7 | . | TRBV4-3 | CASSRTSSGDYEQYF | TGCGCCAGCAGTCGGACCTCGTCCGGGGACTACGAGCAGTACTTC
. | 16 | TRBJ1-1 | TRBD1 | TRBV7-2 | CASSFTGTGRYTEAFF | TGTGCCAGCAGCTTCACCGGGACAGGGAGGTACACTGAAGCTTTCTTT
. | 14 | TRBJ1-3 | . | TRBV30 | CAWSPGGSGNTIYF | TGTGCCTGGAGCCCCGGAGGCTCTGGAAACACCATATATTTT
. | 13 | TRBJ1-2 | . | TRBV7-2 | CASTFAHGGGYTF | TGTGCCAGCACCTTCGCCCACGGGGGAGGCTACACCTTC
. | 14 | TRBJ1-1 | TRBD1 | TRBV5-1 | CASSFRDSNTEAFF | TGCGCCAGCAGCTTTAGGGACAGTAACACTGAAGCTTTCTTT
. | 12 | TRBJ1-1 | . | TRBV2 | CAAPLGQTEAFF | TGTGCCGCTCCACTAGGTCAGACTGAAGCTTTCTTT
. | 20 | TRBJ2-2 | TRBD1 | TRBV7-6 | CASTPRGDRGSERRTGELFF | TGTGCCAGCACCCCAAGGGGGGACAGGGGGTCGGAGCGTCGCACCGGGGAGCTGTTTTTT
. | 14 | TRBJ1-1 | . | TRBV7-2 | CASSPGSANTEAFF | TGTGCCAGCAGCCCCGGGAGTGCGAACACTGAAGCTTTCTTT
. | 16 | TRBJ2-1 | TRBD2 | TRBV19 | CASSPQTSGRATEQFF | TGTGCCAGTAGTCCTCAGACTAGCGGGAGGGCCACTGAGCAGTTCTTC
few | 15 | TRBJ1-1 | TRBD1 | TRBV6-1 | CASTLTGGAGTEAFF | TGTGCCAGCACCTTAACAGGGGGCGCGGGCACTGAAGCTTTCTTT
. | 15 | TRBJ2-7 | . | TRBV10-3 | CAISETGSYSYEQYF | TGTGCCATCAGTGAGACAGGGTCTTATTCCTACGAGCAGTACTTC
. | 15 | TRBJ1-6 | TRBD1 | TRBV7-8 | CASSGPGQGNSPLHF | TGTGCCAGCAGCGGCCCGGGACAGGGGAATTCACCCCTCCACTTT
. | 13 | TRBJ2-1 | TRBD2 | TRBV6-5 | CASSFGRRDEQFF | TGTGCCAGCAGTTTCGGGAGGCGCGATGAGCAGTTCTTC
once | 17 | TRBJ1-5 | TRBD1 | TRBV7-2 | CASSLTAGQGSNQPQHF | TGTGCCAGCAGCTTAACTGCCGGACAGGGTAGCAATCAGCCCCAGCATTTT
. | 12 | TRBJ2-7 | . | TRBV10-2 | CASISFSYEQYF | TGCGCCAGCATCTCGTTTTCCTACGAGCAGTACTTC
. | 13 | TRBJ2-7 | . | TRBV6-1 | CASSRGFGYEQYF | TGTGCCAGCAGCAGGGGTTTCGGCTACGAGCAGTACTTC
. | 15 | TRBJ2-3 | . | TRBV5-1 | CASSWQAPSTDTQYF | TGCGCCAGCAGCTGGCAGGCCCCAAGCACAGATACGCAGTATTTT
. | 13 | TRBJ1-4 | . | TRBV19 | CAAQGNSNEKLFF | TGTGCCGCCCAGGGGAATAGTAATGAAAAACTGTTTTTT
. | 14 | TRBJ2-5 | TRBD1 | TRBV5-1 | CASSFGGQQETQYF | TGCGCCAGCAGCTTTGGGGGACAGCAAGAGACCCAGTACTTC
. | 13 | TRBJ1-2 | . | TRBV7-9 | CASSSRQEGGYTF | TGTGCCAGCAGCTCCCGGCAGGAGGGTGGCTACACCTTC
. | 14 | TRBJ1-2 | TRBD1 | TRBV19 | CASSYRGPYYGYTF | TGTGCCAGTAGTTACAGGGGCCCCTACTATGGCTACACCTTC
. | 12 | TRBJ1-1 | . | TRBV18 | CASSPQTVEAFF | TGTGCCAGCTCACCCCAGACAGTTGAAGCTTTCTTT
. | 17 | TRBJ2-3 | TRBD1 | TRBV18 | CASSRLFGDSMTDTQYF | TGTGCCAGCTCCCGACTATTCGGGGACAGCATGACAGATACGCAGTATTTT
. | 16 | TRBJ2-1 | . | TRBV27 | CASSASWGPRTDEQFF | TGTGCCAGCAGTGCCTCGTGGGGCCCTCGCACCGATGAGCAGTTCTTC
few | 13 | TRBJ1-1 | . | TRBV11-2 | CASSLTEPTEAFF | TGTGCCAGCAGCCTGACAGAACCCACTGAAGCTTTCTTT
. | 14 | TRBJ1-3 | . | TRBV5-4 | CASSLRGSGNTIYF | TGTGCCAGCAGCTTGAGAGGGAGCGGAAACACCATATATTTT
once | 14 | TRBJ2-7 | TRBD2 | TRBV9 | CASSPRLAGTEQYF | TGTGCCAGCAGCCCGCGACTAGCGGGCACCGAGCAGTACTTC
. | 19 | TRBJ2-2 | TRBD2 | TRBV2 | CASSVWGRLAGGNTGELFF | TGTGCCAGCAGTGTCTGGGGAAGACTAGCGGGAGGGAACACCGGGGAGCTGTTTTTT
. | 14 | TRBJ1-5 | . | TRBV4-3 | CASSQDIGNQPQHF | TGCGCCAGCAGCCAAGATATCGGCAATCAGCCCCAGCATTTT
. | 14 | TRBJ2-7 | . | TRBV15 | CATGSRFPSYEQYF | TGTGCCACCGGTAGTAGATTTCCCTCCTACGAGCAGTACTTC
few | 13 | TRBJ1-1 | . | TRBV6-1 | CASSLEVRTEAFF | TGTGCCAGCAGCTTGGAGGTGAGGACTGAAGCTTTCTTT
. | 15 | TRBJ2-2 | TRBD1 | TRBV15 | CATSRGGQVTGELFF | TGTGCCACCAGCAGAGGGGGACAGGTTACCGGGGAGCTGTTTTTT
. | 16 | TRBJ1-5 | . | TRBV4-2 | CASSQEAGGFNQPQHF | TGTGCCAGCAGCCAAGAAGCGGGGGGTTTTAATCAGCCCCAGCATTTT
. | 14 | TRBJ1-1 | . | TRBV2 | CASSGQGRDTEAFF | TGTGCCAGCAGTGGGCAGGGGAGGGACACTGAAGCTTTCTTT